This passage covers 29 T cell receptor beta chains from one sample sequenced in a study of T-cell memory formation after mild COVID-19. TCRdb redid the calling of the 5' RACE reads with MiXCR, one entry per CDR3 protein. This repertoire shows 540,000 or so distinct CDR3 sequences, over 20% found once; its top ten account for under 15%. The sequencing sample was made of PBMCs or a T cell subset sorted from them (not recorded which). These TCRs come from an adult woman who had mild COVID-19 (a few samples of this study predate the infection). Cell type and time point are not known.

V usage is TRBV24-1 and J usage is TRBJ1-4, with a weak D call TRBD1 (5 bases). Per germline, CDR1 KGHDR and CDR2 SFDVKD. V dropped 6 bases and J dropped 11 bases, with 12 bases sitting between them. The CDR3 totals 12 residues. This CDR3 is CATSRGSGKLFF. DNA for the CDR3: TGTGCCACCAGTCGGGGGTCGGGGAAACTGTTTTTT.

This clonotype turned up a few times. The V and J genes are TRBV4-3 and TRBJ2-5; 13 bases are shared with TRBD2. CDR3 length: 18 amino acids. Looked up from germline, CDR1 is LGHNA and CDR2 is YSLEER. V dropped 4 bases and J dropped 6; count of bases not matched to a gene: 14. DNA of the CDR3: TGCGCCAGCAGCCTCTACTCCGGGACTAGCGGGAACACGCAGACCCAGTACTTC. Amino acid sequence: CASSLYSGTSGNTQTQYF.

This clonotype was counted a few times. The CDR3 spells CASSFVDSSYEQYF. The CDR3 region has the DNA TGTGCCAGCAGCTTTGTAGACTCATCCTACGAGCAGTACTTC. This rearrangement joins TRBV11-2 to TRBJ2-7, with D unresolved. The CDR3 loop spans 14 amino acids. The germline CDR1 and CDR2 sequences are SGHAT and FQNNGV. Trimming took 3 bases from V and 1 from J, leaving 10 bases between them.

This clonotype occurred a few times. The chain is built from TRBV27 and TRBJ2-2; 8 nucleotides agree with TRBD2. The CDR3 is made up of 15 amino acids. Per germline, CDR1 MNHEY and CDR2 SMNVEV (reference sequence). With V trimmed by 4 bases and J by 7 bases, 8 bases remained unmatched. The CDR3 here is CASSYAGGSVGELFF. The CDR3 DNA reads TGTGCCAGCAGTTACGCGGGAGGTAGCGTCGGGGAGCTGTTTTTT.

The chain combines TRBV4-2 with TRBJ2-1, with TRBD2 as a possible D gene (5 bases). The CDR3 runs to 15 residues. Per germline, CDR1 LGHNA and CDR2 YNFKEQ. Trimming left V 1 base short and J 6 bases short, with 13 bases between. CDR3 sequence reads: CASSQGPESGNEQFF. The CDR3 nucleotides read TGTGCCAGCAGCCAAGGCCCCGAAAGCGGCAATGAGCAGTTCTTC.

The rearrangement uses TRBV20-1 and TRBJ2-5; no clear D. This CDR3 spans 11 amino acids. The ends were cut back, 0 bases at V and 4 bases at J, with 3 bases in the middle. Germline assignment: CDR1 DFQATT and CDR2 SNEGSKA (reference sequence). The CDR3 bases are TGCAGTGCTAGAGAACGAGAGACCCAGTACTTC. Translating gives CSARERETQYF.

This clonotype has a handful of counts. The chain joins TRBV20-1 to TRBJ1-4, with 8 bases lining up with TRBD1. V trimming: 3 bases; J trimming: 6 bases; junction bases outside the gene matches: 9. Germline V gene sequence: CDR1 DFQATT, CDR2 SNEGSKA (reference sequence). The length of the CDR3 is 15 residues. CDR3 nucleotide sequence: TGCAGTGCTAGCGTCCTAGGACAGGGAGATGAAAAACTGTTTTTT. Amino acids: CSASVLGQGDEKLFF.

The DNA for the CDR3 is TGCGCCAGCACACCGACAGGGAGCAATCAGCCCCAGCATTTT. As protein: CASTPTGSNQPQHF. The V and J genes are TRBV4-1 and TRBJ1-5; 7 bases agree with TRBD1. The germline V gene encodes CDR1 MGHRA and CDR2 YSYEKL. The CDR3 loop spans 14 amino acids. V was pared by 7 bases and J by 1 base, with 4 bases of the junction left unmatched.

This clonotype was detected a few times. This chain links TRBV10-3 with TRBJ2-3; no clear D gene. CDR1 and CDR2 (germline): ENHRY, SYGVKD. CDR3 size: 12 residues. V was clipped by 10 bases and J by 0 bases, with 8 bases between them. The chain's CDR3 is CATTPSTDTQYF. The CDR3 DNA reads TGTGCCACCACCCCTAGCACAGATACGCAGTATTTT.

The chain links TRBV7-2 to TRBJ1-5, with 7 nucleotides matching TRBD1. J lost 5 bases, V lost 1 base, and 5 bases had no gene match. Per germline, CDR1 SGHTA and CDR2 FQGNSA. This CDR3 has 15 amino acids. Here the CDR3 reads CASSLVGGGDQPQHF. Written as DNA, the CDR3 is TGTGCCAGCAGCTTAGTAGGAGGGGGCGATCAGCCCCAGCATTTT.

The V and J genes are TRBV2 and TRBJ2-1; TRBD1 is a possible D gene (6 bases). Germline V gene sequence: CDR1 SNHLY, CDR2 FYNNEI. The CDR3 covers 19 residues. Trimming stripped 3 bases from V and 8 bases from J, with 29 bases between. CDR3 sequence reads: CASSDFGRGLPLIMDEQFF. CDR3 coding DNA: TGTGCCAGCAGTGATTTCGGCAGGGGTCTCCCTTTGATAATGGATGAGCAGTTCTTC.

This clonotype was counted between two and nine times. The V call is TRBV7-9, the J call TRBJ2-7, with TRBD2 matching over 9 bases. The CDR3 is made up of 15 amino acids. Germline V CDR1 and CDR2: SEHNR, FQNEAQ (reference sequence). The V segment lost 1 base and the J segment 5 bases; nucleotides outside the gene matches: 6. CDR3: CASSLGGGALDEQYF. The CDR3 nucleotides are TGTGCCAGCAGCTTAGGCGGGGGGGCCTTGGACGAGCAGTACTTC.

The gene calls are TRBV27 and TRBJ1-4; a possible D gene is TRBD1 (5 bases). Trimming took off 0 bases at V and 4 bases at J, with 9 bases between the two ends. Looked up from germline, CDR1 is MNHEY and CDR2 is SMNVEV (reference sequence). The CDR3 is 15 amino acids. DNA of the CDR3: TGTGCCAGCAGTTTATCGGGGCAGATTAATGAAAAACTGTTTTTT. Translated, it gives CASSLSGQINEKLFF.

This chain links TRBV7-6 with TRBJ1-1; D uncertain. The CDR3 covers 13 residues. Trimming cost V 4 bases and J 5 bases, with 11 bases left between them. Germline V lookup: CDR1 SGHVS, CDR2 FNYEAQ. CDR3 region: CASSWEVWTEAFF. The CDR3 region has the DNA TGTGCCAGCAGCTGGGAAGTATGGACTGAAGCTTTCTTT.

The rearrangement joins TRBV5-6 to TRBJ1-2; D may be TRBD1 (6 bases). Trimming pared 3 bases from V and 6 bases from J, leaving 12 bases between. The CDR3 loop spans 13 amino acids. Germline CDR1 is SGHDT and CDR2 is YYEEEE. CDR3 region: CASSSTGLHGYTF. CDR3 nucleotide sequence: TGTGCCAGCAGCTCCACAGGGCTGCATGGCTACACCTTC.

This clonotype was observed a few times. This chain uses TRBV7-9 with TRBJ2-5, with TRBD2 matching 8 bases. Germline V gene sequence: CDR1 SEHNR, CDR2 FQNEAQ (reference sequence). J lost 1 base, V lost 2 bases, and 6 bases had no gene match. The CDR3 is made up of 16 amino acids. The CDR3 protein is CASSLLPSGFQETQYF. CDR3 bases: TGTGCCAGCAGCTTATTGCCTAGCGGGTTCCAAGAGACCCAGTACTTC.

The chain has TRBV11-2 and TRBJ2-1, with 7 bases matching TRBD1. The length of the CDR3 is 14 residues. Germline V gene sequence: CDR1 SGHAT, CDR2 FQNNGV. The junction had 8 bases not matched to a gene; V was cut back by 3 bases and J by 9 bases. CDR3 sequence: CASSFTRQGGEQFF. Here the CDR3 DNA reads TGTGCCAGCAGCTTTACGAGACAGGGCGGTGAGCAGTTCTTC.

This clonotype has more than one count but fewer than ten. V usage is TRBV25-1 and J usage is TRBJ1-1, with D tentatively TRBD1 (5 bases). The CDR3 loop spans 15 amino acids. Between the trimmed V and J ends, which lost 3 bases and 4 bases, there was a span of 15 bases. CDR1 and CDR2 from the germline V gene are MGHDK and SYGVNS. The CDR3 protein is CASSDELGGGTEAFF. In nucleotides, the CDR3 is TGTGCCAGCAGTGATGAATTGGGGGGAGGCACTGAAGCTTTCTTT.

In DNA form, the CDR3 reads TGTGCCAGCAGTTCGGCCAGGGCAATCAGCCCCCAGCATTTT. Protein: CASSSARAISPQHF. The rearrangement uses TRBV6-2 or TRBV6-3 and TRBJ1-5; possibly TRBD1 for D (5 bases). The germline CDR1 and CDR2 sequences are MNHEY and SVGEGT. V was shortened by 4 bases and J by 10 bases, with 17 bases between the two germline ends. The CDR3 runs to 14 residues.

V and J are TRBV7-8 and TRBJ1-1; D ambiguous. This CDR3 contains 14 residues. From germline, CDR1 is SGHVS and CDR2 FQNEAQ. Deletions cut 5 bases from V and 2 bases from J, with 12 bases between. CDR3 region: CASSTRTVNTEAFF. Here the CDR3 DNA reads TGTGCCAGCAGCACGCGGACCGTTAACACTGAAGCTTTCTTT.

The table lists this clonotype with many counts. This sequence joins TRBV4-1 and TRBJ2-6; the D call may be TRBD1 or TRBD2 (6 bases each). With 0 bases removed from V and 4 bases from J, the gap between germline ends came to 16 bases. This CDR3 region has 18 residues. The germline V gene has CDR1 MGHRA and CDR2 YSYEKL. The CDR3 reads CASSQDMTGAVGANVLTF. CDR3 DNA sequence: TGCGCCAGCAGCCAAGATATGACGGGGGCGGTCGGGGCCAACGTCCTGACTTTC.

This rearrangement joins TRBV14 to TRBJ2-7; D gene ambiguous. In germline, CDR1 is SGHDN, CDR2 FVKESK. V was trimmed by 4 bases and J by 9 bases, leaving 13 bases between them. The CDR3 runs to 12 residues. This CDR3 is CASSRAGERQYF. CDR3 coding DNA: TGTGCCAGCAGCCGAGCAGGAGAACGGCAGTACTTC.

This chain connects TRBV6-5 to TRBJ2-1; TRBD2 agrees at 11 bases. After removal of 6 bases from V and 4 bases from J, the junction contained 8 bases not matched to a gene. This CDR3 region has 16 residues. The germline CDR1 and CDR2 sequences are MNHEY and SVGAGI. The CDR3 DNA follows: TGTGCCAGCAGCCAACTTAGCGGGAGGGGTTACAATGAGCAGTTCTTC. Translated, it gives CASSQLSGRGYNEQFF.

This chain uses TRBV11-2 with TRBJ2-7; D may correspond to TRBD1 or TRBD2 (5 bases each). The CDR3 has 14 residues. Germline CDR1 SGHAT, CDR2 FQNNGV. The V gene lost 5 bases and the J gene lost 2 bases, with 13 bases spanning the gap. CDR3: CASSRGPPTYEQYF. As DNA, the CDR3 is TGTGCCAGCAGCCGGGGACCACCCACCTACGAGCAGTACTTC.

This chain's CDR3 is CASRLAVDNEQFF. For the CDR3, the DNA is TGCGCCAGCAGGCTAGCGGTAGACAATGAGCAGTTCTTC. This chain connects TRBV5-1 to TRBJ2-1; 7 nucleotides agree with TRBD2. J was trimmed by 5 bases and V by 5 bases; bases with no gene match: 4. There are 13 residues in the CDR3. Germline V gene sequence: CDR1 SGHRS, CDR2 YFSETQ. Full variable domain (missing parts from reference TRBV5-1 and TRBJ2-1): KAGVTQTPRYLIKTRGQQVTLSCSPISGHRSVSWYQQTPGQGLQFLFEYFSETQRNKGNFPGRFSGRQFSNSRSEMNVSTLELGDSALYLCASRLAVDNEQFFGPGTRLTVL.

The CDR3 spells CASSLPTGYEQYF. The CDR3 DNA reads TGTGCCAGCAGCCTCCCGACAGGGTACGAGCAGTACTTC. J is TRBJ2-7 and V is TRBV7-9; 7 bases line up with TRBD1. The CDR3 length is 13 residues. V was pared by 5 bases and J by 4 bases, with 5 bases of the junction left unmatched. Germline lookup yields CDR1 SEHNR and CDR2 FQNEAQ (reference sequence).

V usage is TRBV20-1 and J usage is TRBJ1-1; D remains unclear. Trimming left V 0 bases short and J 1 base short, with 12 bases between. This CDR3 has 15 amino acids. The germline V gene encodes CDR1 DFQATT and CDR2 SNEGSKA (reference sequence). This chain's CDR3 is CSARDQMGKNTEAFF. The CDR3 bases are TGCAGTGCTAGAGATCAGATGGGTAAGAACACTGAAGCTTTCTTT.

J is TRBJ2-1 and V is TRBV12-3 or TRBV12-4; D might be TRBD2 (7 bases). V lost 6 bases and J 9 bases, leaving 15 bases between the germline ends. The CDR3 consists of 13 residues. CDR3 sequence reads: CASRRSGGGEQFF. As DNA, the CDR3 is TGTGCCAGCAGGCGCTCGGGGGGCGGTGAGCAGTTCTTC.

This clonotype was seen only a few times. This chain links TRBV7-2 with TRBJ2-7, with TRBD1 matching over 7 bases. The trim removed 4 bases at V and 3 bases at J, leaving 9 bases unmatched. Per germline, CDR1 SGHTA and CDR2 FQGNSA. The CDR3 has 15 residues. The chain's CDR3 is CASSSETGRGYEQYF. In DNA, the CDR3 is TGTGCCAGCAGCTCCGAGACAGGGAGAGGCTACGAGCAGTACTTC.